This T cell receptor (beta chain) was captured in a study of cytomegalovirus exposure and HLA in healthy donors (TCRdb year 2017). About the full investigation: An earlier analysis of some 550 of the donors reported about 250 Gb of sequence data and approximately 110 million unique TCR beta sequences from about 200 million T cells. Across some 400 genotyped donors of the cohort, an average of about 240,000 unique TCR beta nucleotide sequences per donor were sequenced, and approximately 17% of those sequences were non-productive. Class I and class II HLA loci were covered by the typing at four-digit resolution. An early release that covered several hundred HLA-typed donors contained 250 to 350 gigabases of sequencing data and some 87 million unique TCR sequences. Along with the approximately 650-subject first cohort, a separate validation cohort of over a hundred different subjects was used. To decide whether each TCR beta V gene segment behaved as functional or pseudogenic, an earlier analysis of 587 of the donors relied on high-throughput TCR beta sequencing. The study aimed to test whether signatures of past pathogen exposure could be identified by cataloging public T cell receptors. To study patterns of TCR occurrence, a later analysis re-analyzed previously published TCR beta repertoires from 666 donors and added high-resolution HLA genotyping. In the later analysis, no new phenotypic data were used to find candidate immune exposures; instead, reliance was placed on TCR beta sequences and their occurrence across donors. Of the approximately 400 genotyped donors, around 81% fell in the genetic ancestry cluster associated with self-reported Caucasian donors. Because of strong linkage in the cohort, roughly five DR-DQ haplotypes were treated as single units for association and clustering. Donor age, sex, ethnicity and CMV serostatus were compiled together with the repertoire data. The number of donors typed differed by locus, with roughly 629-640 for A, B, C, DRB1 and DQB1, over 500 for DQA1, 600 to 610 for DPA1, and over 400 for DPB1. The study used immunosequencing to profile the T cell repertoires of around 600 subjects and linked those repertoires to cytomegalovirus serostatus. The study combined high-throughput TCR immunosequencing, statistical association of individual TCRs with disease status, and machine learning to predict cytomegalovirus infection status. A later genetic analysis took genome-wide SNP genotypes for about 55% of the roughly 700 donors and used that subset as a discovery cohort. Every repertoire in the discovery cohort had been generated on one and the same sequencing platform. General findings and caveats noted by the study authors: The presence/absence analyses assumed that sequencing depth was roughly uniform across donors, and that assumption may not be true. Because HLA typing was unavailable for some donors at each locus, only the typed subset was used in association tests. When HLA alleles, especially DR and DQ, strongly co-occurred, TCR associations were difficult to assign to individual alleles. The only immune exposure information available for the cohort was CMV serostatus. Because counts were too low, roughly 18 rarely observed V segments, including chromosome 9 orphons, were left out of the earlier analysis of some 600 of the donors. According to a later analysis, parvovirus B19, influenza, CMV and Epstein-Barr virus appeared linked to several top co-occurrence clusters. Correlated functional status among segregating V segments might reflect linkage disequilibrium, but an unknown experimental factor could not be ruled out. Some IMGT-functional V segments, including TRBV6-2 and TRBV6-3, could not be distinguished by the 87-base-pair reads and were therefore excluded. The authors suggested that the approach could potentially be generalized to other disease states and immunological phenotypes. Only TCR beta chains were sequenced in this cohort, and the absence of alpha or paired-chain data limited detectable features. A further reported finding was that TCR beta sequences accurately predicted the HLA-A and HLA-B alleles for most subjects in the first cohort. An earlier analysis of around 600 of the donors showed that most TCR beta V segments appeared in productive rearrangements either about 87% or about 30% of the time, which broadly matched IMGT annotations. A later genetic analysis reported fewer N-insertions in productive TCRs among donors in an Asian-associated ancestry cluster than the 666-donor mean. The study listed approximately 160 TCR beta chains as associated with cytomegalovirus. According to a later analysis, TCR association rates differed among HLA loci, with DRB1 alleles showing the most associated TCRs and HLA-C alleles showing the fewest. A later analysis associated some 17,000 TCR beta sequences with specific HLA alleles at a false discovery rate of 0.05. Most TCR sequences were seen in very few donors, while some public TCRs were found in many individuals. A later analysis found that most CMV-associated TCR beta chains appeared HLA-restricted, with HLA associations seemingly driven largely by CMV exposure. A cluster of highly shared sequence variants was judged likely to represent a technical artifact of the sequencing pipeline. Compared with equally common non-associated chains, HLA-associated TCR beta chains in a later analysis were more clonally expanded and had lower generation probabilities. V-gene and J-gene trimming of TCR beta chains was associated with a missense DCLRE1C variant in a later genetic analysis, and the association was replicated in an independent cohort. A few of the identified cytomegalovirus-associated TCR beta chains were confirmed in vitro to be specific for cytomegalovirus antigens. The classifier was reported to diagnose cytomegalovirus status with high specificity and sensitivity in both the original and validation cohorts.

The cohort was made up of 666 healthy bone marrow donors. At the time of sampling, all cohort members were nominally healthy, though unrecorded immune exposures were likely present. The donor was CMV seropositive and was included in the group of 289 seropositive cohort members. Every donor gave a peripheral blood sample, and the peripheral blood mononuclear cells from that sample were used for TCR beta sequencing. Genomic DNA was extracted from the blood cell samples with the Qiagen DNeasy Blood Extraction Kit. Note on this clone: The target of this receptor is not known.

V has 6 bases trimmed and J has 7 bases trimmed; junction bases matching no gene number 14. For CDR1 and CDR2, the germline V gene lists SGHAT and FQNNGV. The CDR3 goes from the cysteine to the phenylalanine over 15 residues. Only CDR3 DNA is held: 45 bases, read in frame from base 1. Receptors were amplified or captured by the immunoSEQ multiplex PCR assay. For the multiplex PCR, a mixture combining 60 forward primers for TCR Vbeta segments and 13 reverse primers for TCR Jbeta segments was used. The CDR3 region of rearranged TCR beta genes was amplified from genomic DNA with a multiplex PCR assay. Amplified TCR beta libraries were sequenced as 87-base-pair reads on the Illumina HiSeq System. In the original analysis: Across the 600 to 700 repertoires, a later analysis counted about 81 million unique TCR beta chains, approximately 10 million of which were shared by at least two donors. To remove PCR and sequencing errors, raw reads were error-corrected and collapsed into unique sequences using a nearest-neighbor algorithm that merged closely related sequences. CDR3 sequences were aligned to IMGT reference sequences to assign V, D and J gene segments. For a sequence to be retained, at least a six-nucleotide match to both a V gene segment and a J gene segment was required. Rearrangements were called productive when the CDR3 lacked stop codons and stayed in frame with V and J; all others were non-productive. Following IMGT convention, CDR3 was defined as the stretch from the second conserved V-encoded cysteine to the conserved J-encoded phenylalanine. The earlier analysis of 500 to 600 of the donors excluded sequences that lacked an unambiguous match to a single V gene segment. In an earlier analysis of 587 of the donors, a V segment was called functional when productive rearrangements were above 56.7%, and segregating when the standard deviation between donors exceeded 5%. A statistical classification framework was built for diagnosing cytomegalovirus status from the catalog of TCR beta chain sequences. V and J gene assignment, in a later analysis, came from comparing TCR nucleotide sequences with IMGT/GENE-DB human TR gene sequences. In a later analysis, CDR3 sequences and most-parsimonious VDJ recombination scenarios were assigned using the TCRdist pipeline. A later analysis defined each TCR beta chain by its CDR3 amino acid sequence plus V-gene family, and excluded reads lacking a unique V-gene family. To address suspected cross-contamination and a sequencing artifact, a later analysis removed around 590 highly shared, low-generation-probability nucleotide sequences. In a later analysis, a clonal expansion index was calculated for each public chain from normalized within-repertoire ranks of inferred template counts. In a later analysis, generation probabilities were computed using a VDJ recombination model fitted to out-of-frame rearrangements, and the results were checked against IGoR. In a later analysis, TCR-TCR, TCR-HLA and TCR-CMV co-occurrence was scored with hypergeometric tests, and a repertoire-size bias correction was applied to TCR pairs. To estimate false discovery rates, a later analysis permuted the HLA or CMV assignments 20 times. A later analysis grouped co-occurring TCRs with DBSCAN, adding TCRdist sequence similarity when clustering within HLA-allele-positive subsets. Repertoires with fewer than 30,000 or more than 120,000 public chains, plus five repertoires with anomalous nucleotide sharing, were excluded from co-occurrence clustering. TCRdb carries this immuneACCESS record with in-frame sequences only. Its versions omit some clonotypes, under half of them owing to an unresolved V gene in the studies checked, with the rest unexplained. Clone size and the V and J calls come from that table; the DNA yielded D and trimming. This sample's clone table shows roughly 55,000 clones. 9.5% to 11% of the sample is held by the ten biggest clonotypes.

This sequence uses TRBV11-2 and TRBJ1-2; 7 bases in the middle match TRBD1. Sequenced sample: PBMCs. The source of this sequence is a woman in her fifties or sixties in good health and CMV-seropositive. The nucleotide sequence reads as follows: TGTGCCAGCAGGGGGCTAGGTGACAGGGTGGGTGGCTACACCTTC. The translation is CASRGLGDRVGGYTF.